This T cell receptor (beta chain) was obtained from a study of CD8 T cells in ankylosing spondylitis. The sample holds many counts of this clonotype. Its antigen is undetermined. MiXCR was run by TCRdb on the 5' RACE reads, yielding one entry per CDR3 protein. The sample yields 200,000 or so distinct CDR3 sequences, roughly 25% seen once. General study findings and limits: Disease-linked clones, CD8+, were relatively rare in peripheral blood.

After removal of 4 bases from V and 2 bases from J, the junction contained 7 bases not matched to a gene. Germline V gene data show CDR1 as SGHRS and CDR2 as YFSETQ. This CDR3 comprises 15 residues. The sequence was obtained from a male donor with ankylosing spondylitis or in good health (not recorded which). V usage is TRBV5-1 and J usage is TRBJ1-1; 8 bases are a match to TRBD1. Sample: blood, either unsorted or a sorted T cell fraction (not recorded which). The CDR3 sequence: CASSPGQGPNTEAFF. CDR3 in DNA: TGCGCCAGCAGCCCTGGACAGGGTCCTAACACTGAAGCTTTCTTT.